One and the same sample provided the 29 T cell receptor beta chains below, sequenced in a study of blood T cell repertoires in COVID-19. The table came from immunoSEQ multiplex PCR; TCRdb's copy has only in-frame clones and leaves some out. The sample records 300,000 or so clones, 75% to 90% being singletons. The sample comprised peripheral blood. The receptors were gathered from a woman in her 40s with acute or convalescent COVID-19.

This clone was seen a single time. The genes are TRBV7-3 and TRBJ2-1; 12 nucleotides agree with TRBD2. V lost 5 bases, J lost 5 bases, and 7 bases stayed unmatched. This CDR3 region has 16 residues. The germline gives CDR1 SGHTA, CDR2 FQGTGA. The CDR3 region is CASSVGLAGQNNEQFF. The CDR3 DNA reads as TGTGCCAGCAGCGTCGGACTAGCGGGGCAAAACAATGAGCAGTTCTTC.

In DNA, the CDR3 is TGTGCCAGCACCCCGGAGGGATCTCAGCCCCAGCATTTT. Amino acid sequence: CASTPEGSQPQHF. The V call is TRBV12-3 or TRBV12-4, the J call TRBJ1-5; D is ambiguous. Trimming shortened V by 7 bases and J by 6 bases, and 13 bases separated the two germline ends. The CDR3 consists of 13 residues.

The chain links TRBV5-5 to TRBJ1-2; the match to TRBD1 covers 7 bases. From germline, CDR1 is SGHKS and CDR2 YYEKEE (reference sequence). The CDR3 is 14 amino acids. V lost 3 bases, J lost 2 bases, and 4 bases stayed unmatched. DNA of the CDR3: TGTGCCAGCAGCTCCGGGACAGAGAACTATGGCTACACCTTC. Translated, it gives CASSSGTENYGYTF.

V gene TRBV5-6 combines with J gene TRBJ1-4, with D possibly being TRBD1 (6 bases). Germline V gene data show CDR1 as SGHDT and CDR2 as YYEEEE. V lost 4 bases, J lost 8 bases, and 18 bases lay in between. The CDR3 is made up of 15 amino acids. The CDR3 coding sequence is TGTGCCAGCAGCCGTAGGACAGCGATGGGCGAAAAACTGTTTTTT. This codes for CASSRRTAMGEKLFF.

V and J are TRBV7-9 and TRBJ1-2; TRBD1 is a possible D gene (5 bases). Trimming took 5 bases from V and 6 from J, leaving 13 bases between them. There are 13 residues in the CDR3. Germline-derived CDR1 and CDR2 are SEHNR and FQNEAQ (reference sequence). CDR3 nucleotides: TGTGCCAGCAGCCCCGAGACAGACCATGGCTACACCTTC. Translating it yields CASSPETDHGYTF. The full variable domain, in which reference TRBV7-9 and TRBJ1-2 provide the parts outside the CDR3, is DTGVSQNPRHKITKRGQNVTFRCDPISEHNRLYWYRQTLGQGPEFLTYFQNEAQLEKSRLLSDRFSAERPKGSFSTLEIQRTEQGDSAMYLCASSPETDHGYTFGSGTRLTVV.

The chain's CDR3 is CASSLSLALQETQYF. CDR3 nucleotides: TGTGCCAGCAGCTTATCTCTAGCCCTGCAAGAGACCCAGTACTTC. This rearrangement joins TRBV11-2 to TRBJ2-5, with D possibly TRBD2 on 5 matching bases. CDR1 and CDR2 (germline): SGHAT, FQNNGV. Trimming took 2 bases from V and 2 from J, leaving 12 bases between them. The CDR3 is made up of 15 amino acids.

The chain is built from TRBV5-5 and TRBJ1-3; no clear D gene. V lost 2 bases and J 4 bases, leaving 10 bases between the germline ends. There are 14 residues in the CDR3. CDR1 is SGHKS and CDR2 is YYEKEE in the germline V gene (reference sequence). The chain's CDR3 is CASSFPGSGNTIYF. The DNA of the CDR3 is TGTGCCAGCAGCTTTCCGGGGTCAGGAAACACCATATATTTT.

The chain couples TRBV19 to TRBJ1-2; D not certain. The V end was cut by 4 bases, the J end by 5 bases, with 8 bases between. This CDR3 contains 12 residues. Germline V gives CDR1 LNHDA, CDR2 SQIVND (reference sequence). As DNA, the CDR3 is TGTGCCAGTAGTAACGGGATTTATGGCTACACCTTC. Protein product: CASSNGIYGYTF.

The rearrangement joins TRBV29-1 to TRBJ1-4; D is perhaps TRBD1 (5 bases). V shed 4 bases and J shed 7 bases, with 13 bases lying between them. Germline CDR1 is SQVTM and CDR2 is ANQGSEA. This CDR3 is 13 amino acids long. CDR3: CSVVDTTGEKLFF. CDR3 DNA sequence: TGCAGCGTTGTTGACACAACAGGTGAAAAACTGTTTTTT.

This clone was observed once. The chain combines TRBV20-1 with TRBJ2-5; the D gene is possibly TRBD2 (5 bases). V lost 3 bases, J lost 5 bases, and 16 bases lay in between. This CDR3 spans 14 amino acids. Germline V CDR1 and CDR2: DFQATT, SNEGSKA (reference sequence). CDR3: CSASDPGKLETQYF. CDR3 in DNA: TGCAGTGCTAGTGACCCGGGAAAACTGGAGACCCAGTACTTC.

This CDR3 is CASSRTGGADTQYF. Written as DNA, the CDR3 is TGTGCCAGTAGTAGGACAGGGGGCGCAGATACGCAGTATTTT. The chain recombines TRBV19 with TRBJ2-3, with 11 positions matching TRBD1. Germline assignment: CDR1 LNHDA and CDR2 SQIVND (reference sequence). V lost 4 bases to trimming and J lost 4 bases; unmatched junction nucleotides: 1. This CDR3 region has 14 residues.

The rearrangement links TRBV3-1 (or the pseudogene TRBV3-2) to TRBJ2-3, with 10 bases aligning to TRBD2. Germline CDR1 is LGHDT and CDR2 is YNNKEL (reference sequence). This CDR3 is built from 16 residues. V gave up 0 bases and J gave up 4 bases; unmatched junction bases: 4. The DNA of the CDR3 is TGTGCCAGCAGCCAAGATAGCGGGGGGCCCCCAGATACGCAGTATTTT. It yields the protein CASSQDSGGPPDTQYF.

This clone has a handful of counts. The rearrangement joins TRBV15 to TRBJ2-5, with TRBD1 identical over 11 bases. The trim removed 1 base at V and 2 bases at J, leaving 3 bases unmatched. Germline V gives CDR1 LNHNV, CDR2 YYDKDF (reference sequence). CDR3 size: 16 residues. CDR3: CATSRVGTGGQETQYF. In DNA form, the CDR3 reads TGTGCCACCAGCAGAGTGGGGACAGGGGGTCAAGAGACCCAGTACTTC. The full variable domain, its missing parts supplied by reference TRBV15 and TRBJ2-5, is DAMVIQNPRYQVTQFGKPVTLSCSQTLNHNVMYWYQQKSSQAPKLLFHYYDKDFNNEADTPDNFQSRRPNTSFCFLDIRSPGLGDTAMYLCATSRVGTGGQETQYFGPGTRLLVL.

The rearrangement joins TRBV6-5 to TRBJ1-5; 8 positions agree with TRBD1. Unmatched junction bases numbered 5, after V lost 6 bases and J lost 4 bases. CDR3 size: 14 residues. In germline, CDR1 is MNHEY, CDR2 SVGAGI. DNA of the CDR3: TGTGCCAGCAGCCTCGGACAGGGAAATCAGCCCCAGCATTTT. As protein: CASSLGQGNQPQHF.

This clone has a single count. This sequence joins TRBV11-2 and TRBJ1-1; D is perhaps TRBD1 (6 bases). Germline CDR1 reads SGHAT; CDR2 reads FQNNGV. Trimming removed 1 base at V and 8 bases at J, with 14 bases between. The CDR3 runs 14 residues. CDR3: CASSLGGLRLEAFF. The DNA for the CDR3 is TGTGCCAGCAGCTTAGGGGGGCTAAGGCTGGAAGCTTTCTTT.

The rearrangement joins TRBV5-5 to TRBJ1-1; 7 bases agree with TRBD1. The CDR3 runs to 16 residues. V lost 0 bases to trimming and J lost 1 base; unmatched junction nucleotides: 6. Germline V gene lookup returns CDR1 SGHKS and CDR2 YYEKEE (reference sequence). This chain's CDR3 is CASSLEGGAGNTEAFF. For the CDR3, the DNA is TGTGCCAGCAGCTTGGAAGGGGGCGCGGGGAACACTGAAGCTTTCTTT.

CDR3 loop: CASSKGSESYEQYV. CDR3 nucleotide sequence: TGTGCCAGCAGCAAAGGAAGCGAATCCTACGAGCAGTACGTC. The chain has TRBV21-1 and TRBJ2-7; TRBD2 reflects the table's D call only, with no check against the DNA. TRBV21-1 is a pseudogene. The CDR3 sequence is 14 residues long.

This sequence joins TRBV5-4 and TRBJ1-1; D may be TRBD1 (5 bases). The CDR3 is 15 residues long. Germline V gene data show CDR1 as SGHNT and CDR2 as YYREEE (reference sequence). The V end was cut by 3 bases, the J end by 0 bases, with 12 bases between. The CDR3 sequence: CASSSGGPLNTEAFF. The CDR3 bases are TGTGCCAGCAGCTCGGGGGGACCTCTGAACACTGAAGCTTTCTTT.

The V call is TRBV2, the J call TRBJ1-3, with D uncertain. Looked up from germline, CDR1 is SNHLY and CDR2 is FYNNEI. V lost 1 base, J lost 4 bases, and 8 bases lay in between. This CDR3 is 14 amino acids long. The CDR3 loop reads CASSEEAGGNTIYF. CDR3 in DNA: TGTGCCAGCAGTGAAGAAGCAGGAGGAAACACCATATATTTT.

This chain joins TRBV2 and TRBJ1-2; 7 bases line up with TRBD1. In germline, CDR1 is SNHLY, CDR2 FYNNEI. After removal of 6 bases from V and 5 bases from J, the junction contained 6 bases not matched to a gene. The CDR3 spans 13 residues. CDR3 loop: CASRRQGWYGYTF. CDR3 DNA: TGTGCCAGCAGGAGACAGGGTTGGTATGGCTACACCTTC.

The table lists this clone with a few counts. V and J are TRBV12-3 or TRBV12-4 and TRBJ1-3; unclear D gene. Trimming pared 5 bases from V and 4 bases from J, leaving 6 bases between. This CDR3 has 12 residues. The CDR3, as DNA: TGTGCCAGCAGTCAAGCGGGAAACACCATATATTTT. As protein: CASSQAGNTIYF.

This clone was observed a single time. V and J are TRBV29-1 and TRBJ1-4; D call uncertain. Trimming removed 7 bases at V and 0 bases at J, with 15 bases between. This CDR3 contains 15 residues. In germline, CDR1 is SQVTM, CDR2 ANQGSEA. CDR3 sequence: CSASTDGATNEKLFF. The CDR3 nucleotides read TGCAGCGCCAGCACCGACGGGGCAACTAATGAAAAACTGTTTTTT.

For the CDR3, the DNA is TGTGCCAGCAGCTTCCGACTAGCGGGGGGCCGGGAGACCCAGTACTTC. Encoded protein: CASSFRLAGGRETQYF. The chain has TRBV5-8 and TRBJ2-5; 13 bases align to TRBD2. V lost 2 bases, J lost 5 bases, and 6 bases stayed unmatched. The V gene's germline CDR1 is SGHTS and CDR2 YDEGEE. The CDR3 sequence is 16 residues long. Drawing the rest from reference TRBV5-8 and TRBJ2-5, the complete variable domain is EAGVTQSPTHLIKTRGQQATLRCSPISGHTSVYWYQQALGLGLQFLLWYDEGEERNRGNFPPRFSGRQFPNYSSELNVNALELEDSALYLCASSFRLAGGRETQYFGPGTRLLVL.

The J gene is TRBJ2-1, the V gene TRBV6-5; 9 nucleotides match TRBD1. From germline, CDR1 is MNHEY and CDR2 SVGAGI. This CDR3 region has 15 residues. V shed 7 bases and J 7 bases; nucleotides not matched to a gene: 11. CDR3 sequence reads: CASNPTGTGWNEQFF. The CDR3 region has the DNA TGTGCCAGCAACCCGACCGGGACAGGGTGGAATGAGCAGTTCTTC.

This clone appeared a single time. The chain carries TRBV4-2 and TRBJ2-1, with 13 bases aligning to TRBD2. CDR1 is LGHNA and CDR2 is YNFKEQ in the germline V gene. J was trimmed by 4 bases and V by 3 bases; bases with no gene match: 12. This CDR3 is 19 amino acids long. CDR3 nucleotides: TGTGCCAGCAGCCACACATCCTTACTAGCGGGGGGGGCTTACAATGAGCAGTTCTTC. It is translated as CASSHTSLLAGGAYNEQFF.

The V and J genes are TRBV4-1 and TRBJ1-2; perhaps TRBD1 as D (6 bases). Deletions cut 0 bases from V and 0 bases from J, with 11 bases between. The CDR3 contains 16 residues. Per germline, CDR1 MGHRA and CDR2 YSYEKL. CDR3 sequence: CASSQDLRGPNYGYTF. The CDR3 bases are TGCGCCAGCAGCCAAGACCTCAGGGGCCCTAACTATGGCTACACCTTC.

The CDR3 DNA follows: TGTGCCAGCAGCCACGGGGGGGGTGAGCAGTTCTTC. Translating it yields CASSHGGGEQFF. The chain uses TRBV9 and TRBJ2-1; 8 nucleotides match TRBD2. In germline, CDR1 is SGDLS, CDR2 YYNGEE. The CDR3 is made up of 12 amino acids. Trimming at V came to 4 bases and at J to 9 bases, leaving 3 bases not matched to a gene.

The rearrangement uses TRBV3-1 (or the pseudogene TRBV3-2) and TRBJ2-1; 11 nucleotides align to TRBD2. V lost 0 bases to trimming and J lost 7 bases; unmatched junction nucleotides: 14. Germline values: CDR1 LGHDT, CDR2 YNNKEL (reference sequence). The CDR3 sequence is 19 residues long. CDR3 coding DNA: TGTGCCAGCAGCCAAGATCCCTCCCTACTAGCGGGGGTAGGTAATGAGCAGTTCTTC. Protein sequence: CASSQDPSLLAGVGNEQFF.

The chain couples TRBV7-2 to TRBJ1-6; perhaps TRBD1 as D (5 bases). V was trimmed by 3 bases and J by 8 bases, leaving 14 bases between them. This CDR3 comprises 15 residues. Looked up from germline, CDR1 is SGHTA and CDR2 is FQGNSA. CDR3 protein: CASSLSGTGDSPLHF. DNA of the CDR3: TGTGCCAGCAGCTTGTCAGGGACGGGGGATTCACCCCTCCACTTT.